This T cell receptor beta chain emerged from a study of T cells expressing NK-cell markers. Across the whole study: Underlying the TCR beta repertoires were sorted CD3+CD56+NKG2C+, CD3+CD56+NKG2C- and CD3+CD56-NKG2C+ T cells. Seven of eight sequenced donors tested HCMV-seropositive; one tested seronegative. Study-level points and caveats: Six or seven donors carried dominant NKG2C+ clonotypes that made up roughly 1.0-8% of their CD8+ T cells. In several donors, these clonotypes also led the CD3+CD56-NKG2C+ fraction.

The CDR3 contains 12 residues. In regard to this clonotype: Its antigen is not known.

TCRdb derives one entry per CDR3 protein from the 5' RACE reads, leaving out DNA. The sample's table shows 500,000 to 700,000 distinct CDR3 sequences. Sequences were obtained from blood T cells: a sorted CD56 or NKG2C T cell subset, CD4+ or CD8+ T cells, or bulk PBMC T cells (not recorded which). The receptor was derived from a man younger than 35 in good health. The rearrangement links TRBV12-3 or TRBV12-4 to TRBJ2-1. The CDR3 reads CASSRKNNEQFF.